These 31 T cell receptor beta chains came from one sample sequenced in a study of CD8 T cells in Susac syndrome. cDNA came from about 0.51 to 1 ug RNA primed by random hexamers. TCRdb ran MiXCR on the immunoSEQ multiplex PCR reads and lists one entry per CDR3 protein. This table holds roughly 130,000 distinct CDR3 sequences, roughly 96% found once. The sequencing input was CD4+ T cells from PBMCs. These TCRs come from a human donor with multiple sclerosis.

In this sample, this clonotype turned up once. CDR3 in amino acids: CASSSISDTQYF. The CDR3 nucleotides read TGTGCCAGCAGTTCAATTTCAGATACGCAGTATTTT. The J gene is TRBJ2-3, the V gene TRBV12-3 or TRBV12-4; D gene unclear. Trimming pared 4 bases from V and 4 bases from J, leaving 6 bases between. The CDR3 covers 12 residues.

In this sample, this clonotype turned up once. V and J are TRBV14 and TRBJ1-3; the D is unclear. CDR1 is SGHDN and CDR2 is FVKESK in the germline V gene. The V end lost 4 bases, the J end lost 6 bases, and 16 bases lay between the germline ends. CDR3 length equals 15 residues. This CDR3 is CASSRLLGPINTIYF. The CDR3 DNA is TGTGCCAGCAGCCGACTACTGGGTCCCATAAACACCATATATTTT.

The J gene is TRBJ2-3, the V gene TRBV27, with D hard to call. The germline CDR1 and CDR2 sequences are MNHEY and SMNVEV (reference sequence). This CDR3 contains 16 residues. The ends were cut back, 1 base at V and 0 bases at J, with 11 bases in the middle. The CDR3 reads CASSLYPTLSTDTQYF. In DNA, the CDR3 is TGTGCCAGCAGTTTATACCCGACACTTAGCACAGATACGCAGTATTTT.

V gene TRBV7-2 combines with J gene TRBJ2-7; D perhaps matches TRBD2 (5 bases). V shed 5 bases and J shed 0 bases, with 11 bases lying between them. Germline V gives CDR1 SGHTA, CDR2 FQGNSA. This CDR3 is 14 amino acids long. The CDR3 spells CASSGRGISYEQYF. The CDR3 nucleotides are TGTGCCAGCAGCGGCCGGGGTATCTCCTACGAGCAGTACTTC.

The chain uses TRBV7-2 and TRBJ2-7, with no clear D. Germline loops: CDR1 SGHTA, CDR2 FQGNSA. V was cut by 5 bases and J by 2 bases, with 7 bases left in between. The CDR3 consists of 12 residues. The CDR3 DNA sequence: TGTGCCAGCAGCCCCGTTACCTACGAGCAGTACTTC. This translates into CASSPVTYEQYF.

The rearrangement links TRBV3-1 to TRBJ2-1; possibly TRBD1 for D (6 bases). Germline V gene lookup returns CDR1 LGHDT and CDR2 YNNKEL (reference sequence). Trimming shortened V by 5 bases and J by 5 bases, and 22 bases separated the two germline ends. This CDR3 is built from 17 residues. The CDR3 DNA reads TGTGCCAGCAGCATCAGGGGCAAATCCCGTTCAAACAATGAGCAGTTCTTC. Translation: CASSIRGKSRSNNEQFF.

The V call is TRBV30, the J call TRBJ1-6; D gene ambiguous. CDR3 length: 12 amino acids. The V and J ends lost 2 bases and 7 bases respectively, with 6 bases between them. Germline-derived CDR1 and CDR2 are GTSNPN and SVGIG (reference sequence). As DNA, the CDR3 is TGTGCCTGGAGTAATGACAATTCACCCCTCCACTTT. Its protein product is CAWSNDNSPLHF.

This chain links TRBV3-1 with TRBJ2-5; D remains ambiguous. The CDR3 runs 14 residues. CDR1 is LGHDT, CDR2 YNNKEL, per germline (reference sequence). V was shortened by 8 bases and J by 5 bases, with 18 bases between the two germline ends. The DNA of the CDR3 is TGTGCCAGCTCCAGCTATACGTCAAGGGAGACCCAGTACTTC. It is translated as CASSSYTSRETQYF.

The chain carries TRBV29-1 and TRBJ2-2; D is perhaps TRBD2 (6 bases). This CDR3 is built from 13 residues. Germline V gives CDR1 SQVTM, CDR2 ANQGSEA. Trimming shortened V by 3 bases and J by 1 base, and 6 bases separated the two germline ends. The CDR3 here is CSVERENTGELFF. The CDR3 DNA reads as TGCAGCGTTGAGCGGGAGAACACCGGGGAGCTGTTTTTT.

CDR3 in amino acids: CASSPGYEQYF. The CDR3 nucleotides are TGTGCCAGCTCACCTGGCTACGAGCAGTACTTC. The chain links TRBV18 to TRBJ2-7; D is unresolved. CDR3 length: 11 amino acids. V shed 3 bases and J shed 3 bases, with 3 bases lying between them. Germline V gives CDR1 KGHSH, CDR2 LQKENI.

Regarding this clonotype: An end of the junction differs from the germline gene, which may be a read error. Here the CDR3 reads CASTLAGTGRIAGELFF. The CDR3 region has the DNA TGTGCCAGCACCTTAGCCGGGACAGGGCGGATTGCCGGGGAGCTGTTTTTT. The V gene is TRBV7-8, the J gene TRBJ2-2, with 9 bases identical to TRBD1. Germline V lookup: CDR1 SGHVS, CDR2 FQNEAQ. The CDR3 loop spans 17 amino acids.

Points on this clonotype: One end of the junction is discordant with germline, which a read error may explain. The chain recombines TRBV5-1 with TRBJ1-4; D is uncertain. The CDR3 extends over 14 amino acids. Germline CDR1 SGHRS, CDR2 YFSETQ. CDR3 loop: CASRLAAGGEKLFF. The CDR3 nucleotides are TGCGCCAGCAGATTGGCGGCAGGAGGCGAAAAACTGTTTTTT.

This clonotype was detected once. The CDR3 sequence: CASTAHTEAFF. The CDR3 DNA follows: TGTGCCAGCACGGCCCACACTGAAGCTTTCTTT. V usage is TRBV6-1 and J usage is TRBJ1-1; D unresolved. This CDR3 has 11 residues. V was trimmed by 7 bases and J by 3 bases, leaving 6 bases between them. Germline-derived CDR1 and CDR2 are MNHNS and SASEGT.

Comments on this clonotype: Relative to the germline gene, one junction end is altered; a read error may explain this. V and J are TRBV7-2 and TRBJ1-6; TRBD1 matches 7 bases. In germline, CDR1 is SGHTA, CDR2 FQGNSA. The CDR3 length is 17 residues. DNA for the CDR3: TGTGCCAGCAGCCAAAGAGGGGGTTCAGGGGGGAATTCGCCCCTCCACTTT. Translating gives CASSQRGGSGGNSPLHF. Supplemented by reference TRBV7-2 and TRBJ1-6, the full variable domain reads GAGVSQSPSNKVTEKGKDVELRCDPISGHTALYWYRQSLGQGLEFLIYFQGNSAPDKSGLPSDRFSAERTGGSVSTLTIQRTQQEDSAVYLCASSQRGGSGGNSPLHFGNGTRLTVT.

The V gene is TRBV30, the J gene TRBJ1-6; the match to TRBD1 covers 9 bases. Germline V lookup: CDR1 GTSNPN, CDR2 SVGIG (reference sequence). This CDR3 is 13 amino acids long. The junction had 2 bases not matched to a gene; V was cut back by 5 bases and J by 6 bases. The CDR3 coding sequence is TGTGCCTGGTCGGACAGGGGTAATTCACCCCTCCACTTT. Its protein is CAWSDRGNSPLHF.

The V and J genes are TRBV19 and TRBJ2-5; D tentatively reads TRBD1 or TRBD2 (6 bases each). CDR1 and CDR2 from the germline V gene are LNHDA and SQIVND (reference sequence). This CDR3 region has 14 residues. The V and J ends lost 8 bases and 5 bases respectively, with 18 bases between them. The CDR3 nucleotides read TGTGCCAGTGCCCCACGGGGGCGCGGGGAGACCCAGTACTTC. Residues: CASAPRGRGETQYF.

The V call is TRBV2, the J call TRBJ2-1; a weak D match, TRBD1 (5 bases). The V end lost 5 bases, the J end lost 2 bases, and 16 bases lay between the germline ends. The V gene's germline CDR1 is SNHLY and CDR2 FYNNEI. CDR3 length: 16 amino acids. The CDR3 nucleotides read TGTGCCAGCAGTTATGACAGATCGCCCACCTACAATGAGCAGTTCTTC. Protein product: CASSYDRSPTYNEQFF.

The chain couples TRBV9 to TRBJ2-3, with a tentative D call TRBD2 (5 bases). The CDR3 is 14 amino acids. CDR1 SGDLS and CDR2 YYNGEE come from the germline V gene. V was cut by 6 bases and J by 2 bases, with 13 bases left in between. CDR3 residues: CASTISGYTDTQYF. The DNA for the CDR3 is TGTGCCAGCACCATCAGCGGATACACAGATACGCAGTATTTT.

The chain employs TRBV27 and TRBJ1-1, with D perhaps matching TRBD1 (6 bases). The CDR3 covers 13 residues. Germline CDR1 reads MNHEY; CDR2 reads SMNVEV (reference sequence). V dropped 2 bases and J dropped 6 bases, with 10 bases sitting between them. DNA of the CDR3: TGTGCCAGCAGTTTACGGGGGGCCGCTGAAGCTTTCTTT. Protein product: CASSLRGAAEAFF.

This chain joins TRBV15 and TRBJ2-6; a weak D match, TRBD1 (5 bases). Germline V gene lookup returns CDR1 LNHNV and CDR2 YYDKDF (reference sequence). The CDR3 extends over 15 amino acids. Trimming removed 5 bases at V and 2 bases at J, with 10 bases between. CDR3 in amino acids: CATSWGLAGANVLTF. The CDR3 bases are TGTGCCACCAGCTGGGGCTTGGCTGGGGCCAACGTCCTGACTTTC.

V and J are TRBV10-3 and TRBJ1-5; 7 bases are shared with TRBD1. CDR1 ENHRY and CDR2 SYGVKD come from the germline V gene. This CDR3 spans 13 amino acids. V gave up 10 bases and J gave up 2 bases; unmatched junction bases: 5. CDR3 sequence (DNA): TGTGCCACCTCGGGACAGCGCAATCAGCCCCAGCATTTT. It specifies CATSGQRNQPQHF.

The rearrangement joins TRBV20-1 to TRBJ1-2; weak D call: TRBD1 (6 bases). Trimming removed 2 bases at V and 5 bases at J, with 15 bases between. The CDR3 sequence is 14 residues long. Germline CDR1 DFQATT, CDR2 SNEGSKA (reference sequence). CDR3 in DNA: TGCAGTGCTAGACCAGGGGCTGTTGGATATGGCTACACCTTC. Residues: CSARPGAVGYGYTF.

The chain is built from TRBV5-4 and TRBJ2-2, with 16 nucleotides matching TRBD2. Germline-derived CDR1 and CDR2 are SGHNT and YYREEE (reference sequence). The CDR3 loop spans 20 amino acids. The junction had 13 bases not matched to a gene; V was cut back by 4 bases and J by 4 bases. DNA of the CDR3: TGTGCCAGCAGCCCCCTCCTCGGGACTAGCGGGGGGGCCTCCACCGGGGAGCTGTTTTTT. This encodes CASSPLLGTSGGASTGELFF.

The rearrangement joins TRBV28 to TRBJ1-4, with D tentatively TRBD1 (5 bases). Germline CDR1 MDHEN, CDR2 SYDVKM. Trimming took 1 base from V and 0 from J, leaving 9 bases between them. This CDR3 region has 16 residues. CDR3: CASSLSTAPTNEKLFF. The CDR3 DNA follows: TGTGCCAGCAGTTTATCGACAGCACCAACTAATGAAAAACTGTTTTTT.

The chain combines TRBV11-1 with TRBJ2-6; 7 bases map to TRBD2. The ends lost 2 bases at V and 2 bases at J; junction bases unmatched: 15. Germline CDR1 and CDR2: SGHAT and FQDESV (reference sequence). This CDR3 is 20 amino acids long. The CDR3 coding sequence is TGTGCCAGCAGCTTAAGGTCGGCGGGGGTCACACTGGCTGGGGCCAACGTCCTGACTTTC. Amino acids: CASSLRSAGVTLAGANVLTF.

CDR3 nucleotides: TGTGCCAGCAGCGTAGGTCACAGGGCCGATACGCAGTATTTT. Its translation is CASSVGHRADTQYF. This rearrangement joins TRBV9 to TRBJ2-3; possible D gene TRBD1, 6 bases. The CDR3 sequence is 14 residues long. Deletions cut 0 bases from V and 6 bases from J, with 11 bases between. Germline V gene lookup returns CDR1 SGDLS and CDR2 YYNGEE.

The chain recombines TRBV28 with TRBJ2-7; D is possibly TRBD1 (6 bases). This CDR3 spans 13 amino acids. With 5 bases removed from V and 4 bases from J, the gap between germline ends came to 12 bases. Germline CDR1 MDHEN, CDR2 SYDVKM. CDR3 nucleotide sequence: TGTGCCAGCAGTGACCCGAGGGGGTACGAGCAGTACTTC. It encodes CASSDPRGYEQYF. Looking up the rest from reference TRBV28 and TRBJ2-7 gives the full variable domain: DVKVTQSSRYLVKRTGEKVFLECVQDMDHENMFWYRQDPGLGLRLIYFSYDVKMKEKGDIPEGYSVSREKKERFSLILESASTNQTSMYLCASSDPRGYEQYFGPGTRLTVT.

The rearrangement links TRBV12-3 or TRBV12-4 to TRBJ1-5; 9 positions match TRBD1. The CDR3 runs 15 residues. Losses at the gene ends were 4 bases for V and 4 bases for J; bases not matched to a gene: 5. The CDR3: CASSSSGTGNQPQHF. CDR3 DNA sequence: TGTGCCAGCAGTTCCTCCGGGACAGGGAATCAGCCCCAGCATTTT.

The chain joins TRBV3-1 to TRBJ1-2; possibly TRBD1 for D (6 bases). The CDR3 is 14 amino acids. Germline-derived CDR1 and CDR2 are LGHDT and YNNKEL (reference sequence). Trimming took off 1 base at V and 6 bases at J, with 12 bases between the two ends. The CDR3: CASSQVGGRDGYTF. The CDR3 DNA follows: TGTGCCAGCAGCCAAGTCGGGGGCAGGGATGGCTACACCTTC.

The CDR3 DNA reads TGTGCCAGCAGTTATAGTCTCAGAGAGACCCAGTACTTC. Encoded protein: CASSYSLRETQYF. The chain couples TRBV6-6 to TRBJ2-5; no reliable D call. Trimming stripped 3 bases from V and 4 bases from J, with 9 bases between. The CDR3 totals 13 residues. The germline CDR1 and CDR2 sequences are MNHNY and SVGAGI (reference sequence).

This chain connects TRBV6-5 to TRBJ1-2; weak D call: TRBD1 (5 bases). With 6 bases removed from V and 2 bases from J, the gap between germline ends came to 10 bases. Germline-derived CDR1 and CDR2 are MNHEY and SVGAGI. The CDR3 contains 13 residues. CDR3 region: CASRATANYGYTF. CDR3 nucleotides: TGTGCCAGCAGAGCGACAGCCAACTATGGCTACACCTTC.